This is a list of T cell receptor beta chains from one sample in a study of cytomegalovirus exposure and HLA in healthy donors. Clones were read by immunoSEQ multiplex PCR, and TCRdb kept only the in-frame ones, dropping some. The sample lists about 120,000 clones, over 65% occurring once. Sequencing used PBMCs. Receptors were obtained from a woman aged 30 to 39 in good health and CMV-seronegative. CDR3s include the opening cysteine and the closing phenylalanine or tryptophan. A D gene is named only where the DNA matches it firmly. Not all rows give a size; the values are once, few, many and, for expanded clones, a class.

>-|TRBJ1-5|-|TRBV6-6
CASSYSGNSNQPQHF
TGTGCCAGCAGTTACAGCGGAAATAGCAATCAGCCCCAGCATTTT
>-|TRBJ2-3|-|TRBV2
CASTDKWAGIHLRGTDTQYF
TGTGCCAGCACCGACAAATGGGCAGGGATACATCTTCGGGGCACAGATACGCAGTATTTT
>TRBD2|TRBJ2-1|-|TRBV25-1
CASSETLTSRGQFF
TGTGCCAGCAGTGAGACCCTGACTAGCCGGGGACAGTTCTTC
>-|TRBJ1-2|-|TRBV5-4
CASSSTGRNYGYTF
TGTGCCAGCAGCTCTACAGGGAGAAACTATGGCTACACCTTC
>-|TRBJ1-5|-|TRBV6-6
CASSNPQGRDQPQHF
TGTGCCAGCAGTAACCCACAGGGTCGAGACCAGCCCCAGCATTTT
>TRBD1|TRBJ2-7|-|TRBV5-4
CASSADRGPYEQYF
TGTGCCAGCAGCGCGGACAGGGGCCCTTACGAGCAGTACTTC
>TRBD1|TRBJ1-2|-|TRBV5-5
CASTQDRGIDGYTF
TGTGCCAGCACCCAGGACAGGGGGATTGATGGCTACACCTTC
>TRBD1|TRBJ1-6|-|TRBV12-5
CASGLDRGFTLHF
TGTGCTAGTGGTTTGGACAGGGGTTTCACCCTCCACTTT
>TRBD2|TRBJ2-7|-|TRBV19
CASSIDGVGLAPSYEQYF
TGTGCCAGTAGTATAGATGGGGTAGGACTAGCCCCTTCCTACGAGCAGTACTTC
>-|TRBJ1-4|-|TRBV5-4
CASSSGAGRSNEKLFF
TGTGCCAGCAGCTCCGGAGCGGGACGCAGTAATGAAAAACTGTTTTTT
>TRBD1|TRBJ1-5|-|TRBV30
CACRQGLNQPQHF
TGTGCCTGTCGACAGGGCCTGAATCAGCCCCAGCATTTT
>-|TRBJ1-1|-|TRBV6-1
CASSERDLNTEAFF
TGTGCCAGCAGTGAAAGGGACTTGAACACTGAAGCTTTCTTT
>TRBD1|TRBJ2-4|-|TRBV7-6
CASSLASGQGNIQYF
TGTGCCAGCAGCTTAGCGTCGGGACAGGGAAACATTCAGTACTTC
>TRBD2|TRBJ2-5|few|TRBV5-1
CASSWTSGGVQETQYF
TGCGCCAGCAGCTGGACTAGCGGGGGGGTCCAAGAGACCCAGTACTTC
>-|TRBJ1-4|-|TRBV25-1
CASSDPRWGGKLFF
TGTGCCAGCAGTGATCCCCGATGGGGAGGAAAACTGTTTTTT
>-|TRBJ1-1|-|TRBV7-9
CASSPGTNTEAFF
TGTGCCAGCAGCCCAGGGACAAACACTGAAGCTTTCTTT
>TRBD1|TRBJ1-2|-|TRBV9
CASSAGQGLYYGYTF
TGTGCCAGCAGCGCAGGACAGGGACTGTACTATGGCTACACCTTC
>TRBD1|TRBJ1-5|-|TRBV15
CATSRGDRDNQPQHF
TGTGCCACCAGCAGAGGGGACAGGGATAATCAGCCCCAGCATTTT
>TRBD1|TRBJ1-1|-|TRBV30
CAWSVPAGGTEAFF
TGTGCCTGGAGTGTCCCCGCAGGGGGAACTGAAGCTTTCTTT
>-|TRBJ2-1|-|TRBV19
CASSIGGSPHNEQFF
TGTGCCAGTAGTATTGGAGGGAGCCCCCACAATGAGCAGTTCTTC
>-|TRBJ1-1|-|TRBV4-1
CASSQGEVLGGAGTEAFF
TGCGCCAGCAGCCAAGGTGAGGTATTAGGAGGGGCAGGAACTGAAGCTTTCTTT
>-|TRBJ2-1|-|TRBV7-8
CASSPAAGRNNEQFF
TGTGCCAGCAGCCCCGCGGCGGGCCGAAACAATGAGCAGTTCTTC
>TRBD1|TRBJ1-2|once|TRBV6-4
CASRQVAGGYGYTF
TGTGCCAGCAGGCAGGTTGCAGGGGGCTATGGCTACACCTTC
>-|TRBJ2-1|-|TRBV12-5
CASGLVSGEGTFLNEQFF
TGTGCTAGTGGTTTGGTATCTGGAGAAGGGACTTTTTTAAATGAGCAGTTCTTC
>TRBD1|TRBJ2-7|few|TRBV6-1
CASLIGTDSYEQYF
TGTGCCAGCCTCATAGGGACAGACTCCTACGAGCAGTACTTC
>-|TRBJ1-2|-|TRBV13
CASSARQATLGYTF
TGTGCCAGCAGCGCCCGGCAGGCCACTCTTGGCTACACCTTC
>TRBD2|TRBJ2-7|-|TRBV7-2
CASSYTSGGHYEQYF
TGTGCCAGCAGTTATACTAGCGGGGGCCACTACGAGCAGTACTTC
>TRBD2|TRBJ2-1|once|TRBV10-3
CAIRAGGADEQFF
TGTGCCATCAGGGCCGGGGGGGCTGATGAGCAGTTCTTC
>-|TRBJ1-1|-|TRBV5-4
CASSGRANTEAFF
TGTGCCAGCAGCGGGCGGGCAAACACTGAAGCTTTCTTT